These T cell receptor beta chains were read from a single sample in a study of shared clonotypes between healthy human individuals. Clones were sequenced by immunoSEQ multiplex PCR, and TCRdb holds only the in-frame ones, with some missing. The table has about 660,000 clones, about 74% seen once. Sample: memory CD4+ T cells sorted from blood. The origin of the receptors is a woman aged 25 to 39 in good health. Each CDR3 is given with its conserved first and last residue. The listing skips clone size in some rows; elsewhere it reads once, few, many or a size class.

clone size,V gene,CDR3 length,CDR3 protein
.,TRBV5-1,16,CASRPSTGTGDNEQFF
.,TRBV4-1,16,CASSQATADNSLPLHF
.,TRBV27,11,CASSFQRTQYF
many,TRBV18,15,CASSPGKSEAGELFF
few,TRBV29-1,12,CSASGQEETQYF
.,TRBV4-1,19,CASSQESGQVWGLSYEQYF
.,TRBV19,15,CASSRRTGRESEQYF
.,TRBV11-2,15,CASSSSAGLSYEQYF
.,TRBV2,14,CASTARPEGTEAFF
.,TRBV2,14,CASSSRRLAGEQYF
.,TRBV10-1,13,CASKKTSTDTQYF
.,TRBV28,15,CASSGPGQGAGELFF
.,TRBV19,16,CASSKDTISSYNEQFF
.,TRBV7-9,15,CASSFPPSGTGELFF
.,TRBV5-1,15,CASSLVSGTNTEAFF
few,TRBV19,15,CASSIGEINTDTQYF
once,TRBV5-1,14,CASSPGTSGNEQYF
.,TRBV28,12,CASSLGDYGYTF
few,TRBV28,14,CASSLLAGRNEQFF
few,TRBV5-1,13,CASSLRQKETQYF
few,TRBV27,16,CASSWRGAVVCYEQYF
.,TRBV6-5,14,CASARTDYNSPLHF
.,TRBV9,14,CASSVVVGSSEQFF
few,TRBV28,15,CASSLGQGQSETQYF
few,TRBV19,15,CASRTENRVFHEAFF
.,TRBV27,15,CASSLKARGGTEAFF